This TCR beta chain was retrieved from a study of blood T cells in healthy people across ages. Notes on the study in general: There were more naive CD4+ cells and higher diversity in long-lived donors than in aged donors.

V dropped 1 base and J dropped 0; count of bases not matched to a gene: 6. The germline V gene encodes CDR1 DFQATT and CDR2 SNEGSKA (reference sequence). The CDR3 has 15 residues. The use of a sample-barcoded 5' primer and a J-beta primer mix characterized a second PCR of 7 to 11 cycles. TCRdb reprocessed the 5' RACE reads via MiXCR and lists one record per CDR3 protein. The table shows 660,000 or so distinct CDR3 sequences, with 58% occurring only once. This clonotype came up a few times. Antigen: not known. This chain joins TRBV20-1 and TRBJ2-7, with 7 bases fitting TRBD1. Sequenced: blood. The TCR was taken from a man in his 60s in good health. The CDR3 DNA follows: TGCAGTGCTAGAGTCACAGGGGAAGGCTCCTACGAGCAGTACTTC. Protein: CSARVTGEGSYEQYF.